These T cell receptor beta chains were read from a single sample in a study of blood T cell repertoires in COVID-19. Clones were read by immunoSEQ multiplex PCR, and TCRdb kept only the in-frame ones, dropping some. This table has about 150,000 clones, roughly 84% appearing once. The source material was peripheral blood. These receptors all come from a young man with active or convalescent COVID-19. Both conserved end residues are trimmed from each CDR3.

>TRBJ1-3|TRBV13|13
ASSSLAQPRNTIY
>TRBJ2-2|TRBV27|14
ASSSQDRVNTGELF
>TRBJ1-1|TRBV6-5|11
ASSTDRNTEAF
>TRBJ1-6|TRBV4-3|13
ASSRGTGAGSPLH
>TRBJ2-1|TRBV27|11
ASGGQGNNEQF
>TRBJ2-7|TRBV7-2|12
ASSLRDSTYEQY
>TRBJ1-1|TRBV6-4|11
ASSDSGDTEAF
>TRBJ1-6|TRBV2|9
ASSGGAPLH
>TRBJ1-5|TRBV19|12
ASSRPGGNQPQH
>TRBJ2-3|TRBV25-1|13
ASSRDGRVADTQY
>TRBJ1-5|TRBV27|13
ASSLMAGSNQPQH
>TRBJ2-2|TRBV6-5|13
ASTVWGRSTGELF
>TRBJ1-2|TRBV2|16
ASSEAIRTGVGDYGYT
>TRBJ2-7|TRBV5-1|13
ASSGQTGGSNEQY
>TRBJ2-1|TRBV5-1|15
ASSGTSGGSSYNEQF
>TRBJ2-5|TRBV14|13
ASSQAGVGMETQY
>TRBJ2-3|TRBV19|13
ASSMWRTSTDTQY
>TRBJ2-5|TRBV13|12
ASRTSGQGETQY
>TRBJ2-7|TRBV19|13
ASSIGTGGSYEQY
>TRBJ1-5|TRBV6-4|11
ASRTGGNQPQH
>TRBJ1-4|TRBV29-1|9
SVFINEKLF
>TRBJ1-2|TRBV27|13
ASRQKQGAMVGYT
>TRBJ1-5|TRBV19|13
ASSSTGGRNQPQH
>TRBJ2-1|TRBV19|15
ASRTSGGLNSYNEQF
>TRBJ1-1|TRBV6-5|11
ASSYGAGHEAF
>TRBJ1-1|TRBV18|12
ASSLGAQDTEAF
>TRBJ1-2|TRBV19|15
ASSIGSAARTARGYT
>TRBJ2-7|TRBV20-1|12
SASQASVTYEQY
>TRBJ1-1|TRBV6-5|14
ASSYSALLGSTEAF
>TRBJ2-7|TRBV5-6|13
ASSLLERESYEQY
>TRBJ1-2|TRBV28|10
ASRQVYYGYT
>TRBJ2-3|TRBV2|13
ASRMTGAGTDTQY
>TRBJ2-3|TRBV15|15
ATSSDRTGTTILTQY
>TRBJ1-1|TRBV18|13
ASSPPTGRGTEAF
>TRBJ2-3|TRBV3-1/TRBV3-2|14
ASSQMRKRGVHTQY
>TRBJ1-5|TRBV28|13
ASRLYYRGLGPQH